The text below deals with one T cell receptor beta chain. What it binds is unknown. The data were obtained in a study of cytomegalovirus exposure and HLA in healthy donors. Study context: Assignment to the Caucasian-associated ancestry cluster applied to around 82% of the approximately 400 genotyped donors. Study-wide results and caveats: There were some public TCRs occurring in many donors, but most TCR sequences were rare. Most TCR beta V segments were productive about 90% or about 30% of the time in an earlier analysis. Cytomegalovirus status, reportedly, was diagnosed with high specificity and sensitivity by the classifier.

The study ran its PCR with 60 Vbeta and 13 Jbeta primers. Libraries were prepared by immunoSEQ multiplex PCR; TCRdb keeps only in-frame clonotypes and omits some of them. The sample has some 190,000 clones, around 84% seen once; the top ten hold roughly 3.1%. The germline V and J ends were trimmed by 0 bases and 3 bases, with 9 bases remaining between them. Looked up from germline, CDR1 is SGHDT and CDR2 is YYEEEE. This CDR3 has 14 amino acids. This sequence was found in a man aged 35 to 55 in good health and CMV-seropositive. What was sequenced was PBMCs. This chain links TRBV5-6 with TRBJ1-2; no firm D call. The CDR3 region is CASSLGAADYGYTF. Here the CDR3 DNA reads TGTGCCAGCAGCTTGGGTGCGGCAGACTATGGCTACACCTTC.